This TCR beta chain was identified during a study of blood T cell repertoires in COVID-19. Across the whole study: The United States, Italy and Spain supplied acute and convalescent COVID-19 samples. The analysed material was cDNA or gDNA that came from T cells, B-cell-depleted T cells, or PBMCs.

The CDR3 is 16 amino acids. V was clipped by 4 bases and J by 7 bases; unmatched bases: 6. Germline assignment: CDR1 SGDLS and CDR2 YYNGEE. In Seattle, patients joined the study during active infection and were tracked longitudinally. Per the original methods: Researchers report that nucleated cell counts were estimated from reference gene primer amplification. Sequenced by immunoSEQ multiplex PCR; TCRdb stores in-frame clones only, minus some. V, J and clone size are those of that table, while D and trimming were read from the DNA. Of approximately 290,000 clones detected, approximately 84% appear once; the ten largest clones hold approximately 15%.

The source material was peripheral blood. The chain uses TRBV9 and TRBJ1-6; 12 nucleotides agree with TRBD1. The sequence was collected from a person aged 65-85 years with COVID-19, enrolled during active disease. CDR3 sequence: CASSPGTGGANSPLHF. The CDR3 region has the DNA TGTGCCAGCAGCCCCGGGACAGGGGGCGCGAATTCACCCCTCCACTTT.